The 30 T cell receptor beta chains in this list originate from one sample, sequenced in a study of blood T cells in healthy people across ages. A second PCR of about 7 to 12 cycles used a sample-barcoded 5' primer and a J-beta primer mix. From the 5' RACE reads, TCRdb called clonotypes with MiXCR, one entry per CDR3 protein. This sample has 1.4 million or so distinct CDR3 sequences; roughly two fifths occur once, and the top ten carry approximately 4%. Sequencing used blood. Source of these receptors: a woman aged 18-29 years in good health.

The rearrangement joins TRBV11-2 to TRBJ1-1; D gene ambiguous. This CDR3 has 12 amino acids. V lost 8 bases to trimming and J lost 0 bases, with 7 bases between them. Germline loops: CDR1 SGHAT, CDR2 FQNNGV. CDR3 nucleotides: TGTGCCAGCGCGGACTTGAACACTGAAGCTTTCTTT. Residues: CASADLNTEAFF.

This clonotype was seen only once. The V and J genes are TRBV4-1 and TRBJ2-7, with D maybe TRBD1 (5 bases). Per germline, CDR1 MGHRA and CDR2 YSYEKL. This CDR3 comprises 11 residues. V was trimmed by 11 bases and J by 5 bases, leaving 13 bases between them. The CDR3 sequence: CAASRADEQYF. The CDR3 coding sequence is TGCGCCGCATCCAGGGCGGACGAGCAGTACTTC.

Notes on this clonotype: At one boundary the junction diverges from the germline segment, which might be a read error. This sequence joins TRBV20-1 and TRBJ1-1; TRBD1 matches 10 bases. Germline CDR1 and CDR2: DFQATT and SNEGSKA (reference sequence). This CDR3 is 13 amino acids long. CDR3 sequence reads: CSTPGQGFTEALF. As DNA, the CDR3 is TGCAGCACTCCGGGACAGGGGTTCACTGAAGCTCTCTTT.

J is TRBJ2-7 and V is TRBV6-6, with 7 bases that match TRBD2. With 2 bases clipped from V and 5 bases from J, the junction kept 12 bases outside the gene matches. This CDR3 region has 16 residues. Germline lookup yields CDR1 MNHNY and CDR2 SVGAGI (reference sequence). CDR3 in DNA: TGTGCCAGCAGTTACCCCCTGGTAGCGGGCAGTAACGAGCAGTACTTC. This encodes CASSYPLVAGSNEQYF.

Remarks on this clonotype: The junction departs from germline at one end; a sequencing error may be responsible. In DNA, the CDR3 is TGTGCCAGCAGCTCCCTCTTCGGCCCCCACTATGGTTACACCTTC. Translating it yields CASSSLFGPHYGYTF. The rearrangement joins TRBV5-6 to TRBJ1-2; D is uncertain. Germline-derived CDR1 and CDR2 are SGHDT and YYEEEE. This CDR3 is built from 15 residues.

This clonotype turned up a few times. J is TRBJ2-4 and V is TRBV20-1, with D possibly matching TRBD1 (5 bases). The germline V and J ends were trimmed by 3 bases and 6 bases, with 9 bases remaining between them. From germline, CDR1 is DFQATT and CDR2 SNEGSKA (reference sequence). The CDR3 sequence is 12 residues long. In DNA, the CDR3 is TGCAGTGCTAGTTACCAGGGAAACATTCAGTACTTC. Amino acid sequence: CSASYQGNIQYF.

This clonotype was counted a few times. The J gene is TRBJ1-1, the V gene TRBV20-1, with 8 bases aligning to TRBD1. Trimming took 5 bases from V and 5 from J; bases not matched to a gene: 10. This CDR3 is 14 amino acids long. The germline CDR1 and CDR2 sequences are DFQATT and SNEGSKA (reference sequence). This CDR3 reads CSAFLQDRATEAFF. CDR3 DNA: TGCAGTGCTTTTCTTCAGGACAGGGCGACTGAAGCTTTCTTT.

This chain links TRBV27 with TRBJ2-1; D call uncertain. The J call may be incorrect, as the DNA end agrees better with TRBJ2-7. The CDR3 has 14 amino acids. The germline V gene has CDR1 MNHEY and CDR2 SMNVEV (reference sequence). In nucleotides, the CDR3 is TGTGCCAGCAGTTTTCCCGGAGCCCACAATGAGCAGTACTTC. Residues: CASSFPGAHNEQYF.

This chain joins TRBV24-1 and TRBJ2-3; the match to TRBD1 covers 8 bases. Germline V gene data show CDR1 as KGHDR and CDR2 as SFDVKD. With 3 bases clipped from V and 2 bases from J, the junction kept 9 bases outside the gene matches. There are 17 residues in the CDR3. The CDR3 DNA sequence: TGTGCCACCAGTGATAACCGACAGGGGACCTTCACAGATACGCAGTATTTT. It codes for CATSDNRQGTFTDTQYF.

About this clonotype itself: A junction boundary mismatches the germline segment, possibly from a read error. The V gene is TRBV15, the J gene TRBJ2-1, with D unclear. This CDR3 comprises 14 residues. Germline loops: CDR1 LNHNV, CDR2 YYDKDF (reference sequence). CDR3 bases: TGTGCCACCGGCAGGATGTCACGGACCAATGAGCAGTTCTTC. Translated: CATGRMSRTNEQFF.

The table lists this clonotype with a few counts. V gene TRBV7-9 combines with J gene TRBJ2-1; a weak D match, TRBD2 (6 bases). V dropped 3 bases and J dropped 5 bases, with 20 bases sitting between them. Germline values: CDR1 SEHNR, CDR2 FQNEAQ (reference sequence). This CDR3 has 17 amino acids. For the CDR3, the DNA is TGTGCCAGCAGCTTGTTGGGGAGGCTGTCGTTTAACAATGAGCAGTTCTTC. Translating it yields CASSLLGRLSFNNEQFF.

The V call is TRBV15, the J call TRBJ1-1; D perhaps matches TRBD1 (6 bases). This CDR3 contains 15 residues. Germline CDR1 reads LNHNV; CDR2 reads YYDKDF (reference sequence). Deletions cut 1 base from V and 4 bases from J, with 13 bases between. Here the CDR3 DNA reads TGTGCCACCAGCAGAGGCAGGGGTTTAGTCACTGAAGCTTTCTTT. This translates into CATSRGRGLVTEAFF.

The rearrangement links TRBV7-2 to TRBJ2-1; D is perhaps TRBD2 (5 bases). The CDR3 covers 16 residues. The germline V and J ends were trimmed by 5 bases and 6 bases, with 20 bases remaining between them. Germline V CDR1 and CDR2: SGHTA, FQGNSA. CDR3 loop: CASSHWASRASNEQFF. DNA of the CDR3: TGTGCCAGCAGCCACTGGGCTTCGAGGGCGTCCAATGAGCAGTTCTTC.

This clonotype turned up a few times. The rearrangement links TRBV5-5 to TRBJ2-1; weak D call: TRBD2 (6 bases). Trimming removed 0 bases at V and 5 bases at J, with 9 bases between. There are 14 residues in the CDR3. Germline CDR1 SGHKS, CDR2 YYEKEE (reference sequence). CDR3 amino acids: CASSLVLANNEQFF. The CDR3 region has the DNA TGTGCCAGCAGCTTGGTACTAGCTAACAATGAGCAGTTCTTC. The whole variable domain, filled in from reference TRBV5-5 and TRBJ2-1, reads DAGVTQSPTHLIKTRGQQVTLRCSPISGHKSVSWYQQVLGQGPQFIFQYYEKEERGRGNFPDRFSARQFPNYSSELNVNALLLGDSALYLCASSLVLANNEQFFGPGTRLTVL.

Here the CDR3 reads CASSPEPTNEKLFF. CDR3 sequence (DNA): TGTGCCAGCAGCCCAGAACCAACTAATGAAAAACTGTTTTTT. The V gene is TRBV7-2, the J gene TRBJ1-4; D gene uncertain. The CDR3 loop spans 14 amino acids. Per the germline V gene, CDR1 is SGHTA and CDR2 is FQGNSA. V lost 5 bases and J 0 bases, leaving 7 bases between the germline ends. Looking up the rest from reference TRBV7-2 and TRBJ1-4 gives the full variable domain: GAGVSQSPSNKVTEKGKDVELRCDPISGHTALYWYRQSLGQGLEFLIYFQGNSAPDKSGLPSDRFSAERTGGSVSTLTIQRTQQEDSAVYLCASSPEPTNEKLFFGSGTQLSVL.

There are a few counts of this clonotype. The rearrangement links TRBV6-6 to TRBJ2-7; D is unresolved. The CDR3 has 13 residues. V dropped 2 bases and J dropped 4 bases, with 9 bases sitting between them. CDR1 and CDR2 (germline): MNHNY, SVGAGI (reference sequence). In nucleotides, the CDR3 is TGTGCCAGCAGTTACATCGACATGTACGAGCAGTACTTC. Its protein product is CASSYIDMYEQYF.

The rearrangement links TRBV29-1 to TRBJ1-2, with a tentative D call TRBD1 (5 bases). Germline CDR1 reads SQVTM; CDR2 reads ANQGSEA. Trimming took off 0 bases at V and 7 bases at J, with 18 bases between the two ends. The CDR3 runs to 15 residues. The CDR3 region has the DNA TGCAGCGTTGAAGATCTTTCCGGGGGTTCCCTTGGCTACACCTTC. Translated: CSVEDLSGGSLGYTF. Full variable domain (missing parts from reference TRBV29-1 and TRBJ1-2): SAVISQKPSRDICQRGTSLTIQCQVDSQVTMMFWYRQQPGQSLTLIATANQGSEATYESGFVIDKFPISRPNLTFSTLTVSNMSPEDSSIYLCSVEDLSGGSLGYTFGSGTRLTVV.

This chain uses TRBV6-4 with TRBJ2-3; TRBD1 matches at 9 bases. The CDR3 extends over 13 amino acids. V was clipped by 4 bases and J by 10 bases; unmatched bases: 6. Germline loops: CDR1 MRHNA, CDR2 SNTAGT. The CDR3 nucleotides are TGTGCCAGCAGTGTGGGGGACAGGGAATCGCAGTATTTT. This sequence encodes CASSVGDRESQYF.

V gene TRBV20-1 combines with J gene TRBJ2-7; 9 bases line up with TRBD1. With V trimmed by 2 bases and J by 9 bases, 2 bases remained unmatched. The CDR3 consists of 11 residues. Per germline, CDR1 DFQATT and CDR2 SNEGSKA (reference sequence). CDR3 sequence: CSARLGQGQYF. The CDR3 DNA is TGCAGTGCTAGATTGGGACAGGGGCAGTACTTC.

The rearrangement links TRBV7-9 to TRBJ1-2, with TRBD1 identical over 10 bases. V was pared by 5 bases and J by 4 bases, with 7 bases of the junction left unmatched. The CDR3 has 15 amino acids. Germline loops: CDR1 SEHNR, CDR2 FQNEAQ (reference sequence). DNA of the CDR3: TGTGCCAGCAGCGTGGGGACAGGGGTTCTCTATGGCTACACCTTC. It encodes CASSVGTGVLYGYTF.

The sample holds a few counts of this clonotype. The CDR3 sequence: CASSLFSGNSNEQFF. The CDR3 region has the DNA TGTGCCAGCAGTCTCTTTAGCGGGAACTCCAATGAGCAGTTCTTC. This chain joins TRBV3-1 and TRBJ2-1, with TRBD2 identical over 8 bases. Per the germline V gene, CDR1 is LGHDT and CDR2 is YNNKEL (reference sequence). J was trimmed by 6 bases and V by 6 bases; bases with no gene match: 10. The CDR3 totals 15 residues.

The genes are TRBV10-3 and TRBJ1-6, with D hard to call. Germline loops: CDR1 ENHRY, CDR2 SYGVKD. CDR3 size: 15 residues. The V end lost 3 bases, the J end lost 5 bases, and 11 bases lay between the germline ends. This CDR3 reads CAISDTEGNNSPLHF. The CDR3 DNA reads TGTGCCATCAGTGATACAGAAGGGAATAATTCACCCCTCCACTTT.

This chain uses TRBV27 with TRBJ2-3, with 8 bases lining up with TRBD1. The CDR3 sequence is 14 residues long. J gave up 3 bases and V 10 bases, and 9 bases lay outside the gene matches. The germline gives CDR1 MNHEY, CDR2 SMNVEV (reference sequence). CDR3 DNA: TGTGCCACAGCAAGGACAGGGCGTACAGATACGCAGTATTTT. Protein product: CATARTGRTDTQYF.

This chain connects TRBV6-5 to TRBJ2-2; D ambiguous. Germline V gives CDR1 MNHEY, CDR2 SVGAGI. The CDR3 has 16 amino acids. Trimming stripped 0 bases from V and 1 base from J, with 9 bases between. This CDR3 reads CASSYSRQMNTGELFF. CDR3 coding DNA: TGTGCCAGCAGTTACTCCCGACAAATGAACACCGGGGAGCTGTTTTTT.

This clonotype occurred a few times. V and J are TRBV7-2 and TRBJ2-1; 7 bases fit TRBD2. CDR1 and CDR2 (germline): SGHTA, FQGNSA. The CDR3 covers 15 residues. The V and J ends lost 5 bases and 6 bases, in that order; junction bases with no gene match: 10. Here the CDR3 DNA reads TGTGCCAGCAGCGCCTCCGGACTAGGGCCCAATGAGCAGTTCTTC. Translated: CASSASGLGPNEQFF.

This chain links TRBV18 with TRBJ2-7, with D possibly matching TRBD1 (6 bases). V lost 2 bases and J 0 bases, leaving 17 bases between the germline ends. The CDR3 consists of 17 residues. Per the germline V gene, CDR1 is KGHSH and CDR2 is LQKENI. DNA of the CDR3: TGTGCCAGCTCACCAGAACCGGGACAAGTCAGCTCCTACGAGCAGTACTTC. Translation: CASSPEPGQVSSYEQYF.

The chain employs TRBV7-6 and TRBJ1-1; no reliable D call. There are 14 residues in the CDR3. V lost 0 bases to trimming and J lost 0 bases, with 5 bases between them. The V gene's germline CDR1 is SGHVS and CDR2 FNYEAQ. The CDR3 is CASSLATMNTEAFF. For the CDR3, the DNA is TGTGCCAGCAGCTTAGCGACGATGAACACTGAAGCTTTCTTT. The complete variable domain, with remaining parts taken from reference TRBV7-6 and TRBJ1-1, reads GAGVSQSPRYKVTKRGQDVALRCDPISGHVSLYWYRQALGQGPEFLTYFNYEAQQDKSGLPNDRFSAERPEGSISTLTIQRTEQRDSAMYRCASSLATMNTEAFFGQGTRLTVV.

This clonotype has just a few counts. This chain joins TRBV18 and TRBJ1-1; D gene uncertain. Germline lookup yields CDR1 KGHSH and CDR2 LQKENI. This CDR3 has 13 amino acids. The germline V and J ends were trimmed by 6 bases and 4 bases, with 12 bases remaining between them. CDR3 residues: CASSAILATEAFF. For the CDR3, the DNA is TGTGCCAGCTCCGCGATTTTGGCCACTGAAGCTTTCTTT.

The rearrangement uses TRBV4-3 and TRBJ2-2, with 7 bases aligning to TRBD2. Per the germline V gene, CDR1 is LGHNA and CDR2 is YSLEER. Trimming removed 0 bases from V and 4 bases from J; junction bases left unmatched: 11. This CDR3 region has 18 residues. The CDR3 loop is CASSQDRRGVKGTGELFF. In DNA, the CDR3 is TGCGCCAGCAGCCAAGATCGTCGGGGGGTAAAGGGCACCGGGGAGCTGTTTTTT.

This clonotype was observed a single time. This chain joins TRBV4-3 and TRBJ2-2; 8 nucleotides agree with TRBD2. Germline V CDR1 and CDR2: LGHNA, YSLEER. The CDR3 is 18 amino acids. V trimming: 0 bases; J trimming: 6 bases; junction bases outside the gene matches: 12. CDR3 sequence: CASSQELPYGRAPGELFF. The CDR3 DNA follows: TGCGCCAGCAGCCAAGAACTTCCCTACGGGAGGGCCCCCGGGGAGCTGTTTTTT.